The T cell receptor beta chain under discussion was sequenced for a study of T cells in Graves' hyperthyroidism and ophthalmopathy. Overall study findings and caveats: Median prediction lead before ophthalmopathy onset was roughly 6 months with the model.

Ophthalmopathy in the patients scored at least 3 on Clinical Activity Score and at least 4 on NOSPECS grade, lasting under 3 months. Diagnoses used clinical symptoms, serum thyroxine and TRAb, thyroid ultrasound and orbital computed tomography. Around 9.9 ml of fresh peripheral blood supplied the PBMCs. Concerning this clonotype itself: Its antigen is still unknown.

The CDR3 runs 12 residues. Per the germline V gene, CDR1 is MDHEN and CDR2 is SYDVKM. The V gene lost 6 bases and the J gene lost 12 bases, with 15 bases spanning the gap. Researchers took RNA transcripts and amplified the TCR beta CDR3 regions from them. HTBI primers were the set used in a first-round RT-PCR of the TCR CDR3. TCRdb redid the calling of the multiplex PCR reads with MiXCR, one entry per CDR3 protein. Among 490,000 or so distinct CDR3 sequences listed, approximately 23% were seen once. The clonotype comes from an older woman with Graves' ophthalmopathy. The gene calls are TRBV28 and TRBJ2-1; D possibly corresponds to TRBD2 (5 bases). Material for sequencing was blood. CDR3 bases: TGTGCCAGCAGGGCATCTAGCCCCGGGCAGTTCTTC. This sequence encodes CASRASSPGQFF.